The 25 T cell receptor beta chains below all came from one sample that was sequenced in a study of regulatory T cells in long-lasting Graves disease (dated by TCRdb to the early 2020s). Library preparation was by multiplex PCR. The reads were generated on an Illumina HiSeq 4000. CDR3 regions were amplified by Arm-PCR with iRepertoire HTBI primers to construct TCR beta libraries. Clones were called with MiXCR by TCRdb after fastp trimmed the public reads at Q25, and only in-frame beta chains were retained. CDR3 protein duplicates are merged, each entry listing the most common genes and DNA. In this sample the table shows 400,000 to 500,000 distinct CDR3 sequences, 20% to 25% of which occur a single time. The ten largest clones add up to over 6% of the sample. The intended sense of this specimen's time point label: persistent/refractory GD, antithyroid drugs over 5 years with positive TRAb. For both TCR sequencing and RNA sequencing, RNA was extracted from PBMCs using TRIzol.

The specimen was peripheral blood mononuclear cells (PBMCs), collected when the disease was refractory, from a patient treated with antithyroid drugs. These receptors were obtained from a female donor with Graves disease.

V usage is TRBV19 and J usage is TRBJ2-2; no definite D call. The CDR3 contains 16 residues. Germline CDR1 is LNHDA and CDR2 is SQIVND (reference sequence). Trimming cost V 5 bases and J 5 bases, with 18 bases left between them. CDR3 loop: CASSPDRLIQTGELFF. For the CDR3, the DNA is TGTGCCAGTAGTCCGGACCGACTTATACAAACCGGGGAGCTGTTTTTT.

In its sample, this clonotype was seen many times. This chain links TRBV6-5 with TRBJ1-5, with D possibly TRBD1 on 5 matching bases. The V end lost 1 base, the J end lost 4 bases, and 8 bases lay between the germline ends. The germline CDR1 and CDR2 sequences are MNHEY and SVGAGI. The CDR3 has 14 residues. The CDR3 reads CASSYWAGNQPQHF. CDR3 in DNA: TGTGCCAGCAGTTACTGGGCAGGGAATCAGCCCCAGCATTTT.

This clonotype has only a few counts. V usage is TRBV28 and J usage is TRBJ2-7; D is ambiguous. V was shortened by 3 bases and J by 0 bases, with 6 bases between the two germline ends. The CDR3 sequence is 13 residues long. The germline gives CDR1 MDHEN, CDR2 SYDVKM. DNA of the CDR3: TGTGCCAGCAGTTTCGATGTCTCCTACGAGCAGTACTTC. Translation: CASSFDVSYEQYF. Full variable domain (remainder filled in from reference TRBV28 and TRBJ2-7): DVKVTQSSRYLVKRTGEKVFLECVQDMDHENMFWYRQDPGLGLRLIYFSYDVKMKEKGDIPEGYSVSREKKERFSLILESASTNQTSMYLCASSFDVSYEQYFGPGTRLTVT.

The genes are TRBV20-1 and TRBJ2-2; 8 nucleotides line up with TRBD2. This CDR3 spans 17 amino acids. V trimming: 2 bases; J trimming: 5 bases; junction bases outside the gene matches: 13. Germline V gene data show CDR1 as DFQATT and CDR2 as SNEGSKA (reference sequence). CDR3 residues: CSARSTSGDLTTGELFF. The DNA for the CDR3 is TGCAGTGCTAGATCTACTAGCGGTGACCTGACAACCGGGGAGCTGTTTTTT.

The table lists this clonotype with many counts. J is TRBJ1-1 and V is TRBV27, with unresolved D. The CDR3 length is 12 residues. With 6 bases removed from V and 6 bases from J, the gap between germline ends came to 11 bases. Germline loops: CDR1 MNHEY, CDR2 SMNVEV (reference sequence). CDR3 nucleotide sequence: TGTGCCAGCAGCCCCGGATACGCTGAAGCTTTCTTT. The encoded protein is CASSPGYAEAFF.

This clonotype was seen ten or more times. V is TRBV28 and J is TRBJ1-1, with D tentatively TRBD1 (5 bases). The germline gives CDR1 MDHEN, CDR2 SYDVKM. V lost 2 bases and J lost 1, with 14 bases in between. The CDR3 spans 16 residues. The CDR3 reads CASSLSARVGNTEAFF. CDR3 nucleotide sequence: TGTGCCAGCAGTTTAAGTGCCAGGGTCGGGAACACTGAAGCTTTCTTT. Drawing the rest from reference TRBV28 and TRBJ1-1, the complete variable domain is DVKVTQSSRYLVKRTGEKVFLECVQDMDHENMFWYRQDPGLGLRLIYFSYDVKMKEKGDIPEGYSVSREKKERFSLILESASTNQTSMYLCASSLSARVGNTEAFFGQGTRLTVV.

The V call is TRBV7-2, the J call TRBJ1-4, with a possible D match to TRBD1 (5 bases). This CDR3 is 15 amino acids long. Trimming left V 3 bases short and J 7 bases short, with 15 bases between. CDR1 and CDR2 (germline): SGHTA, FQGNSA. CDR3 sequence: CASSLNSQRGEKLFF. The CDR3 DNA sequence: TGTGCCAGCAGCTTGAACAGTCAAAGGGGTGAAAAACTGTTTTTT.

V usage is TRBV12-3 or TRBV12-4 and J usage is TRBJ2-1; 11 nucleotides match TRBD2. The CDR3 has 20 amino acids. J gave up 5 bases and V 2 bases, and 17 bases lay outside the gene matches. CDR3 nucleotide sequence: TGTGCCAGCAGTTTACGGGTCCGGCTTCGGCTAGCGGGAGGTCACAATGAGCAGTTCTTC. Protein sequence: CASSLRVRLRLAGGHNEQFF.

The rearrangement links TRBV28 to TRBJ2-5; 8 bases align to TRBD2. This CDR3 spans 13 amino acids. The trim removed 11 bases at V and 2 bases at J, leaving 7 bases unmatched. Germline V gene lookup returns CDR1 MDHEN and CDR2 SYDVKM. CDR3 DNA sequence: TGTGCCTGTCGGGGGGGTGGTCAAGAGACCCAGTACTTC. Translating gives CACRGGGQETQYF.

The chain joins TRBV20-1 to TRBJ1-2; D gene ambiguous. The CDR3 is 14 residues long. Per germline, CDR1 DFQATT and CDR2 SNEGSKA (reference sequence). Trimming shortened V by 1 base and J by 5 bases, and 14 bases separated the two germline ends. The CDR3 loop reads CSARGGDNYYGYTF. CDR3 nucleotide sequence: TGCAGTGCTAGAGGAGGAGACAACTATTATGGCTACACCTTC.

In its sample, this clonotype was seen many times. The chain couples TRBV29-1 to TRBJ1-5; 9 nucleotides line up with TRBD1. The CDR3 contains 13 residues. Germline CDR1 and CDR2: SQVTM and ANQGSEA. J lost 4 bases, V lost 6 bases, and 4 bases had no gene match. The CDR3 spells CSVGQGENQPQHF. In DNA form, the CDR3 reads TGCAGCGTGGGACAGGGAGAGAATCAGCCCCAGCATTTT.

At least ten counts were recorded for this clonotype. The genes are TRBV11-2 and TRBJ2-5; 7 nucleotides agree with TRBD1. The ends lost 5 bases at V and 3 bases at J; junction bases unmatched: 3. Germline V gene data show CDR1 as SGHAT and CDR2 as FQNNGV. The CDR3 has 13 amino acids. This chain's CDR3 is CASSPGTEETQYF. In nucleotides, the CDR3 is TGTGCCAGCAGCCCGGGGACAGAAGAGACCCAGTACTTC. The full variable domain, with the rest looked up from reference TRBV11-2 and TRBJ2-5, is EAGVAQSPRYKIIEKRQSVAFWCNPISGHATLYWYQQILGQGPKLLIQFQNNGVVDDSQLPKDRFSAERLKGVDSTLKIQPAKLEDSAVYLCASSPGTEETQYFGPGTRLLVL.

There are many counts of this clonotype. The chain has TRBV27 and TRBJ2-7; D may be TRBD1 or TRBD2 (7 bases each). There are 17 residues in the CDR3. CDR1 and CDR2 from the germline V gene are MNHEY and SMNVEV (reference sequence). Trimming removed 6 bases at V and 5 bases at J, with 26 bases between. The CDR3 nucleotides read TGTGCCAGCAGGAAACTTGCCATAGCAGGGGGGAGGGACGAGCAGTACTTC. This gives the protein CASRKLAIAGGRDEQYF.

In the case of this clonotype: A much bigger clone sits one base away, suggesting this may be a read error. The J gene is TRBJ2-7, the V gene TRBV28, with 13 bases matching TRBD2. The germline V gene encodes CDR1 MDHEN and CDR2 SYDVKM. This CDR3 region has 18 residues. The junction had 14 bases not matched to a gene; V was cut back by 6 bases and J by 3 bases. CDR3 coding DNA: TGTGCCAGCAGACAGACTAGCGGGAGGATTAATCTCGTCTACGAGCAGTACTTC. Encoded protein: CASRQTSGRINLVYEQYF.

The genes are TRBV14 and TRBJ1-1; 8 positions agree with TRBD1. CDR3 length: 18 amino acids. Germline V gene lookup returns CDR1 SGHDN and CDR2 FVKESK. The V segment lost 5 bases and the J segment 0 bases; nucleotides outside the gene matches: 14. The CDR3 here is CASSDRQGLESMNTEAFF. The CDR3 DNA follows: TGTGCCAGCAGCGACCGACAGGGGCTGGAATCCATGAACACTGAAGCTTTCTTT.

This clonotype was recorded at least ten times. For the CDR3, the DNA is TGTGCCAGCAGTTCCTCGACATTCACTGAAGCTTTCTTT. It yields the protein CASSSSTFTEAFF. This sequence joins TRBV12-3 or TRBV12-4 and TRBJ1-1; D is unclear. The CDR3 runs to 13 residues. V was pared by 4 bases and J by 4 bases, with 10 bases between.

CDR3: CASSIAKGGTAYEQYF. CDR3 in DNA: TGTGCCAGTAGTATAGCGAAGGGGGGGACGGCCTACGAGCAGTACTTC. V usage is TRBV19 and J usage is TRBJ2-7, with D possibly being TRBD2 (7 bases). The CDR3 is made up of 16 amino acids. V lost 1 base to trimming and J lost 2 bases, with 15 bases between them. Germline assignment: CDR1 LNHDA and CDR2 SQIVND (reference sequence).

This clonotype was detected ten times or more. CDR3 amino acids: CSARALLTVLQETQYF. CDR3 sequence (DNA): TGCAGTGCTAGAGCCCTTCTGACAGTACTCCAAGAGACCCAGTACTTC. The chain joins TRBV20-1 to TRBJ2-5, with D possibly TRBD1 on 5 matching bases. The CDR3 sequence is 16 residues long. The V gene's germline CDR1 is DFQATT and CDR2 SNEGSKA (reference sequence). V gave up 1 base and J gave up 1 base, with 16 bases separating them.

This clonotype was observed a few times. The V gene is TRBV6-5, the J gene TRBJ1-4; D ambiguous. Trimming pared 0 bases from V and 8 bases from J, leaving 10 bases between. The CDR3 covers 14 residues. The V gene's germline CDR1 is MNHEY and CDR2 SVGAGI. The CDR3 spells CASSYSQESEKLFF. CDR3 in DNA: TGTGCCAGCAGTTACTCTCAGGAGAGCGAAAAACTGTTTTTT.

Note on this clonotype: This may be a read error: a much more frequent sequence differs by one nucleotide. This chain joins TRBV7-2 and TRBJ2-7, with D possibly matching TRBD1 (5 bases). Trimming removed 4 bases from V and 2 bases from J, with 18 bases in between. The CDR3 consists of 16 residues. Germline loops: CDR1 SGHTA, CDR2 FQGNSA. CDR3 protein: CASSSARQRKTYEQYF. DNA of the CDR3: TGTGCCAGCAGCTCCGCCCGACAGAGGAAGACCTACGAGCAGTACTTC. Together with reference TRBV7-2 and TRBJ2-7, the CDR3 gives the full variable domain: GAGVSQSPSNKVTEKGKDVELRCDPISGHTALYWYRQSLGQGLEFLIYFQGNSAPDKSGLPSDRFSAERTGGSVSTLTIQRTQQEDSAVYLCASSSARQRKTYEQYFGPGTRLTVT.

There are many counts of this clonotype. In nucleotides, the CDR3 is TGTGCCATCAGTGAGTCGAGAGGGGGCGGAGGTGAAAAACTGTTTTTT. It is translated as CAISESRGGGGEKLFF. V and J are TRBV10-3 and TRBJ1-4; 7 positions agree with TRBD1. Germline CDR1 ENHRY, CDR2 SYGVKD. The V gene end was trimmed by 0 bases and the J gene end by 7 bases; junction bases not matched to a gene: 8. The CDR3 contains 16 residues.

In its sample, this clonotype was seen many times. The V and J genes are TRBV6-1 and TRBJ1-1; 9 bases map to TRBD1. Trimming removed 6 bases from V and 1 base from J; junction bases left unmatched: 3. Germline CDR1 reads MNHNS; CDR2 reads SASEGT. CDR3 length equals 14 residues. The CDR3 DNA reads as TGTGCCAGCAGCACGGGACAGGGGAACACTGAAGCTTTCTTT. This gives the protein CASSTGQGNTEAFF.

The rearrangement uses TRBV12-3 or TRBV12-4 and TRBJ2-3, with D maybe TRBD2 (5 bases). This CDR3 has 12 amino acids. Trimming shortened V by 6 bases and J by 6 bases, and 10 bases separated the two germline ends. The chain's CDR3 is CASSRRFDTQYF. The CDR3 bases are TGTGCCAGCAGCCGGAGGTTTGATACGCAGTATTTT.

This clonotype was found a few times. Since a much larger clone is just one base distant, this may be a read error. The J gene is TRBJ2-5, the V gene TRBV2; perhaps TRBD1 as D (5 bases). V lost 8 bases and J lost 5, with 18 bases in between. The CDR3 has 14 residues. The germline CDR1 and CDR2 sequences are SNHLY and FYNNEI. The CDR3: CASRADRGGETQYF. The CDR3 DNA reads as TGTGCCAGCCGTGCCGACAGAGGTGGCGAGACCCAGTACTTC.

This clonotype has only a few counts. The chain is built from TRBV27 and TRBJ1-5, with D possibly being TRBD1 (6 bases). Germline values: CDR1 MNHEY, CDR2 SMNVEV (reference sequence). This CDR3 comprises 14 residues. The V gene lost 2 bases and the J gene lost 4 bases, with 9 bases spanning the gap. CDR3 sequence reads: CASSLPGENQPQHF. DNA of the CDR3: TGTGCCAGCAGTTTACCAGGGGAGAATCAGCCCCAGCATTTT.